The 10 T cell receptor beta chains below all came from one sample that was sequenced in a study of cytomegalovirus exposure and HLA in healthy donors. Sequenced by immunoSEQ multiplex PCR; TCRdb stores in-frame clones only, minus some. Here the sample spans some 240,000 clones, about nine tenths being singletons. Sequences were obtained from PBMCs. The origin of the receptors is a woman aged 18-29 years in good health and CMV-seropositive.

In its sample, this clone was seen once. The V and J genes are TRBV5-6 and TRBJ1-5; 10 positions agree with TRBD1. The V segment lost 3 bases and the J segment 3 bases; nucleotides outside the gene matches: 6. The length of the CDR3 is 16 residues. Germline CDR1 and CDR2: SGHDT and YYEEEE. The CDR3 bases are TGTGCCAGCAGCTGGGGGGGACAGGGGAACAATCAGCCCCAGCATTTT. Translating it yields CASSWGGQGNNQPQHF.

This chain uses TRBV9 with TRBJ2-7, with TRBD2 identical over 9 bases. With V trimmed by 0 bases and J by 6 bases, 4 bases remained unmatched. Germline V lookup: CDR1 SGDLS, CDR2 YYNGEE. This CDR3 has 14 residues. The CDR3 spells CASSVGLAEGEQYF. The DNA of the CDR3 is TGTGCCAGCAGCGTAGGACTAGCGGAAGGCGAGCAGTACTTC. Full variable domain (outside the CDR3, taken from reference TRBV9 and TRBJ2-7): DSGVTQTPKHLITATGQRVTLRCSPRSGDLSVYWYQQSLDQGLQFLIQYYNGEERAKGNILERFSAQQFPDLHSELNLSSLELGDSALYFCASSVGLAEGEQYFGPGTRLTVT.

The chain couples TRBV30 to TRBJ1-1; a weak D match, TRBD1 (5 bases). The germline gives CDR1 GTSNPN, CDR2 SVGIG (reference sequence). V lost 2 bases and J 6 bases, leaving 13 bases between the germline ends. This CDR3 comprises 13 residues. CDR3 amino acids: CAWSRSREAEAFF. The DNA of the CDR3 is TGTGCCTGGAGTCGGAGCAGGGAGGCTGAAGCTTTCTTT.

The chain employs TRBV18 and TRBJ2-7, with D maybe TRBD2 (5 bases). This CDR3 comprises 15 residues. V lost 3 bases and J 2 bases, leaving 14 bases between the germline ends. Germline V gene lookup returns CDR1 KGHSH and CDR2 LQKENI. This CDR3 is CASSPGISVAYEQYF. The CDR3 bases are TGTGCCAGCTCACCTGGGATTAGCGTAGCCTACGAGCAGTACTTC.

The rearrangement uses TRBV10-3 and TRBJ1-5; 7 nucleotides match TRBD1. The J segment lost 1 base and the V segment lost 0 bases, leaving 9 bases of the junction unmatched. This CDR3 is 18 amino acids long. In germline, CDR1 is ENHRY, CDR2 SYGVKD. In nucleotides, the CDR3 is TGTGCCATCAGTGAGTCCCGACAGGGCAGCGGGAGCAATCAGCCCCAGCATTTT. Translated: CAISESRQGSGSNQPQHF.

The chain combines TRBV9 with TRBJ2-5, with D perhaps TRBD2 (5 bases). The V and J ends lost 4 bases and 3 bases respectively, with 7 bases between them. This CDR3 contains 12 residues. The germline gives CDR1 SGDLS, CDR2 YYNGEE. The CDR3 DNA reads TGTGCCAGCAGCCTTAGCGAAGAGACCCAGTACTTC. Translation: CASSLSEETQYF.

The chain is built from TRBV4-1 and TRBJ1-3; 7 nucleotides match TRBD1. V lost 0 bases, J lost 3 bases, and 5 bases stayed unmatched. CDR3 length equals 16 residues. Germline lookup yields CDR1 MGHRA and CDR2 YSYEKL. CDR3 in amino acids: CASSQERRGLGNTIYF. In DNA, the CDR3 is TGCGCCAGCAGCCAAGAAAGAAGGGGGCTTGGAAACACCATATATTTT.

Concerning this clone itself: Within the sample, other DNA sequences also encode this same CDR3. The chain joins TRBV27 to TRBJ2-1; D unclear. The CDR3 is made up of 11 amino acids. Trimming removed 3 bases from V and 7 bases from J, with 4 bases in between. Germline V gene data show CDR1 as MNHEY and CDR2 as SMNVEV (reference sequence). CDR3 amino acids: CASSFGNEQFF. CDR3 nucleotides: TGTGCCAGCAGTTTCGGGAATGAGCAGTTCTTC.

The V call is TRBV2, the J call TRBJ1-2; possibly TRBD1 for D (6 bases). This CDR3 is 15 amino acids long. Germline-derived CDR1 and CDR2 are SNHLY and FYNNEI. The germline V and J ends were trimmed by 2 bases and 7 bases, with 17 bases remaining between them. CDR3 sequence reads: CASSERLRGDSGYTF. DNA for the CDR3: TGTGCCAGCAGTGAAAGGCTCAGGGGAGACTCTGGCTACACCTTC.

The gene calls are TRBV7-2 and TRBJ2-3, with TRBD2 as a possible D gene (5 bases). Germline V lookup: CDR1 SGHTA, CDR2 FQGNSA. CDR3 length: 16 amino acids. V lost 5 bases, J lost 2 bases, and 17 bases lay in between. The CDR3 spells CASSINLWTYTDTQYF. The CDR3 DNA is TGTGCCAGCAGCATCAATTTGTGGACTTACACAGATACGCAGTATTTT.